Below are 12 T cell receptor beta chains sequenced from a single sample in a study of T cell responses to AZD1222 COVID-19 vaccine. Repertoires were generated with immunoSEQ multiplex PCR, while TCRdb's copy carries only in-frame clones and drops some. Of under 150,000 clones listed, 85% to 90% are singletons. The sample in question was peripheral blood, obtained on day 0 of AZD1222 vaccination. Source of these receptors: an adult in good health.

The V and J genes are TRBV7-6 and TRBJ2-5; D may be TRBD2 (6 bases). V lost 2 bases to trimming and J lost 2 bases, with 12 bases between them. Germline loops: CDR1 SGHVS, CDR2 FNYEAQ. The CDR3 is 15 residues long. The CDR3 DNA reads TGTGCCAGCAGCTTAACACGGGGGAGACAAGAGACCCAGTACTTC. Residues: CASSLTRGRQETQYF.

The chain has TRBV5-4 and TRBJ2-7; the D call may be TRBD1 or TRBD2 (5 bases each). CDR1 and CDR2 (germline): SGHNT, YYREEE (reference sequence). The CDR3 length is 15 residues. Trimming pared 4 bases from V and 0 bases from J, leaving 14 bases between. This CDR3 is CASSIGTAVSYEQYF. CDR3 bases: TGTGCCAGCAGCATCGGGACGGCCGTCTCCTACGAGCAGTACTTC. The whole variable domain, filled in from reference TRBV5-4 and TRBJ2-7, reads ETGVTQSPTHLIKTRGQQVTLRCSSQSGHNTVSWYQQALGQGPQFIFQYYREEENGRGNFPPRFSGLQFPNYSSELNVNALELDDSALYLCASSIGTAVSYEQYFGPGTRLTVT.

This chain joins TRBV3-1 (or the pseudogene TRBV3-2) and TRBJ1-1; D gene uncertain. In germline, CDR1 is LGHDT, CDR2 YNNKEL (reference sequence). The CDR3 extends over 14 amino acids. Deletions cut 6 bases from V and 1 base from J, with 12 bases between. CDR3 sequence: CASSPRTANTEAFF. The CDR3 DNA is TGTGCCAGCAGTCCTAGGACGGCGAACACTGAAGCTTTCTTT.

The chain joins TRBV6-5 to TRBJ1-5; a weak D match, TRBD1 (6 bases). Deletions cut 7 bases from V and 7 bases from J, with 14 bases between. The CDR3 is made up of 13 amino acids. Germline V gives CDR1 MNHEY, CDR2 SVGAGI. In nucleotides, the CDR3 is TGTGCCAGCACCGAACAGGGATGGCAGCCCCAGCATTTT. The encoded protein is CASTEQGWQPQHF.

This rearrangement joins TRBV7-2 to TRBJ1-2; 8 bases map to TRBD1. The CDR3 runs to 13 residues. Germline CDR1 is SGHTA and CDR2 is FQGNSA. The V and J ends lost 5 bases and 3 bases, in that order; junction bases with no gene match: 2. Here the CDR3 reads CASSLDRDYGYTF. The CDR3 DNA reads TGTGCCAGCAGCCTGGACAGGGACTATGGCTACACCTTC.

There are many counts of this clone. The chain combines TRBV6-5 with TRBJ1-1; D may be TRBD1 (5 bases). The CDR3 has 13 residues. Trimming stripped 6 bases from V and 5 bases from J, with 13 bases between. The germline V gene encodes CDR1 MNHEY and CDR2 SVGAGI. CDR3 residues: CASRVGGGTEAFF. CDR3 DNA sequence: TGTGCCAGCAGGGTTGGGGGAGGAACTGAAGCTTTCTTT.

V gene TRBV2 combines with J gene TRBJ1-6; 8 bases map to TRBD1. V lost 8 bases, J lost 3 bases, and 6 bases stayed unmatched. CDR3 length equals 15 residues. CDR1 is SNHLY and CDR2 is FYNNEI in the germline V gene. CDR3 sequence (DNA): TGTGCCAGCCGGCACAGGGGGTTCTATAATTCACCCCTCCACTTT. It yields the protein CASRHRGFYNSPLHF.

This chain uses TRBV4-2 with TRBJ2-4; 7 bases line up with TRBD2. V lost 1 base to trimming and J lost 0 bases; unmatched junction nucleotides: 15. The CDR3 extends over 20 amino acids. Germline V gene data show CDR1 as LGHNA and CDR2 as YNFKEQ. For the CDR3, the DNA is TGTGCCAGCAGCCAAGCTTGGAGTAAGCGGGGACGGCCAGCCAAAAACATTCAGTACTTC. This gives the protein CASSQAWSKRGRPAKNIQYF.

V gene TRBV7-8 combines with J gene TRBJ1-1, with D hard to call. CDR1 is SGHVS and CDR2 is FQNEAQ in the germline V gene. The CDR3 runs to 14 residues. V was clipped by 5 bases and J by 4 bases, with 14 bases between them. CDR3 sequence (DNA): TGTGCCAGCAGCGACCGGACGTGGGGCACTGAAGCTTTCTTT. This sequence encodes CASSDRTWGTEAFF.

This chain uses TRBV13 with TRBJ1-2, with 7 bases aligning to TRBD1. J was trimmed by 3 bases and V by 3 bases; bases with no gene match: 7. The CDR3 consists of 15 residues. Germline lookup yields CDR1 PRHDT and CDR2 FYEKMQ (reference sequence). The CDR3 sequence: CASSFSTGVDYGYTF. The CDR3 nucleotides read TGTGCCAGCAGCTTCTCTACAGGGGTAGACTATGGCTACACCTTC. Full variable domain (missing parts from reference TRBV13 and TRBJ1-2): AAGVIQSPRHLIKEKRETATLKCYPIPRHDTVYWYQQGPGQDPQFLISFYEKMQSDKGSIPDRFSAQQFSDYHSELNMSSLELGDSALYFCASSFSTGVDYGYTFGSGTRLTVV.

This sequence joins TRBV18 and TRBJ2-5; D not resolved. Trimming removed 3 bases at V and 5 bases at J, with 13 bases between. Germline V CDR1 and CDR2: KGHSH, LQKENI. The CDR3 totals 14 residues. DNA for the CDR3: TGTGCCAGCTCACCTGGCCTAGTTGGGGAGACCCAGTACTTC. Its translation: CASSPGLVGETQYF.

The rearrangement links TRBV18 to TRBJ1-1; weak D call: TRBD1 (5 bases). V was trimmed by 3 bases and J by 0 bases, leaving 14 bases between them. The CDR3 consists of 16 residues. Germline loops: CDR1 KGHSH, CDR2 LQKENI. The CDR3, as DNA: TGTGCCAGCTCACCGGAGGGACCGTATATGAACACTGAAGCTTTCTTT. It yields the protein CASSPEGPYMNTEAFF. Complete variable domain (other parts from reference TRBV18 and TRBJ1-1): NAGVMQNPRHLVRRRGQEARLRCSPMKGHSHVYWYRQLPEEGLKFMVYLQKENIIDESGMPKERFSAEFPKEGPSILRIQQVVRGDSAAYFCASSPEGPYMNTEAFFGQGTRLTVV.